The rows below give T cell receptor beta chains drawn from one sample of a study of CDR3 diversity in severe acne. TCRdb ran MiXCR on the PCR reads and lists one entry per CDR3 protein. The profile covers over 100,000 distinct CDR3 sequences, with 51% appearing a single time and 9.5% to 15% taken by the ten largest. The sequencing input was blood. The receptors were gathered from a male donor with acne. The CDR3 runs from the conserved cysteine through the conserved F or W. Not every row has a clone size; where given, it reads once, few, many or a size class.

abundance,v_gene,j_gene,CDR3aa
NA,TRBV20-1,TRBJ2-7,CSASHLTGVGYEQYF
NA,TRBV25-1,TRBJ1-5,CASGVGGTGNQPQHF
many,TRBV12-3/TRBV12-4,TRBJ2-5,CASSLIGEGETQYF
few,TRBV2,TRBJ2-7,CASTLGGPSYEQYF
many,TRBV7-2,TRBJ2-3,CASSIAGADTQYF
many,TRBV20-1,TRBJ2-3,CSARDVIAQSYTDTQYF
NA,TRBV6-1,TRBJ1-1,CASSEGAENTEAFF
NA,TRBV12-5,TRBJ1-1,CASALTGSAEAFF
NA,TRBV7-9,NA,CASSLVGEQFF
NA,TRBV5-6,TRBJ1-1,CASSLWQGGTEAFF
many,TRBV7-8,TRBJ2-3,CASSSLAGGVDTQYF
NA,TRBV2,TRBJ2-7,CASSPTGTASYEQYF
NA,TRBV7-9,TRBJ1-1,CASSLAGVSGTEAFF
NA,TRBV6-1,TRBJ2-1,CASSETAGGGYNEQFF
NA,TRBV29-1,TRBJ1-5,CSVEGAGNQPQHF
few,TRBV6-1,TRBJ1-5,CASSEELTGGRPQHF
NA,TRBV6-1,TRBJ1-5,CASSDLQGFNQPQHF
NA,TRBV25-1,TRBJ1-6,CASSELGIGDNSPLHF
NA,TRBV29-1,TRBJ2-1,CSVEGRSGNEQFF
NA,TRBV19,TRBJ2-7,CASSIPGTGVYEQYF
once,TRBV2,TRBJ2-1,CASSTSGAVEQFF
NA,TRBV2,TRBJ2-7,CASGRTATTYEQYF
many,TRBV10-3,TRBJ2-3,CATSVSGGSTDTQYF
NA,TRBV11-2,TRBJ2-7,CASTQGGRNPYEQYF
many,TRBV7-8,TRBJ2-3,CASSLVGAYTDTQYF
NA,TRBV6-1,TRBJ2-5,CASTPVRLAEDTQYF
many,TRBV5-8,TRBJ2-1,CASSPLASGYVNEQFF
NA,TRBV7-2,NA,CASIGTSFPEYEQFF
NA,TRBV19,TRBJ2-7,CASSRNRLAGGPGHEQYF
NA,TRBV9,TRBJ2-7,CASSVNWADRGYEQYF
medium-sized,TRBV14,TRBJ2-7,CASSGTGEGSYEQYF
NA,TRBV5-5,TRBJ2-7,CASSGGGTETYEQYF
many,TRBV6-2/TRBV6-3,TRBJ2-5,CASSYHGLAGGPETQYF
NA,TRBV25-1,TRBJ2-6,CASSSRVTNVLTF
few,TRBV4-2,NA,CASSQATSAEQYF
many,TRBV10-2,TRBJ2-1,CASSATKHNEQFF
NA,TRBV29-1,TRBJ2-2,CSVEVEQGYANTGELFF
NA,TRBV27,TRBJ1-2,CASSGGGDREYGYTF
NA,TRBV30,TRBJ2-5,CAWSVPPRGETQYF
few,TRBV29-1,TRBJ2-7,CSVEIRAAEQYF
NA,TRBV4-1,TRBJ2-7,CASSATSYEQYF
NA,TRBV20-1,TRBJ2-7,CSARGRRAHEQYF
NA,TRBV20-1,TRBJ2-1,CSVDSGRAQQFF
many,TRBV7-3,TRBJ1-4,CASTPGGQDRGLFF
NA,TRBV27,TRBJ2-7,CASTPAEQHF
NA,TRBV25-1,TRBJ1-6,CASSESGLRYNSPLHF
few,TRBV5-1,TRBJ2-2,CASSLTLTTGSGGELFF
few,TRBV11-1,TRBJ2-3,CASSPGGSGRDTQYF